This note documents a single T cell receptor (beta chain) sequence. One end of the junction does not line up with germline, which may come from a read error. CDR1 DFQATT and CDR2 SNEGSKA come from the germline V gene (reference sequence). The CDR3 spans 16 residues. MiXCR, run by TCRdb on the 5' RACE reads, gives a single entry per CDR3 protein. Of hundreds of thousands of distinct CDR3 sequences in the sample, around a sixth were seen once. This entry belongs to a study of identical twins. The same sample was also studied in work on T cells expressing NK-cell markers.

This clonotype originated in a young woman in good health. Source material: PBMCs. The chain uses TRBV20-1 and TRBJ2-1, with 8 bases that match TRBD2. The CDR3 DNA follows: TGCAGTGCTAGAGGGCAAGCGGGGGCCGTTTACAATCAGCAGTTCTTC. It translates to CSARGQAGAVYNQQFF.